This T cell receptor (beta chain) was retrieved from a study of T cells in Graves' hyperthyroidism and ophthalmopathy. Whole-study findings and limits: Researchers found most expanded thyroid clonotypes above 0.001 in blood as well.

Researchers took RNA transcripts and amplified the TCR beta CDR3 regions from them. The HTBI primer set was used in a first-round RT-PCR of the TCR CDR3. TCRdb re-analysed the multiplex PCR reads in MiXCR, keeping a single row per CDR3 protein. The table includes under 750,000 distinct CDR3 sequences, roughly a sixth detected once. In the case of this clonotype: Its antigen is as yet unknown.

This CDR3 region has 16 residues. The germline V gene encodes CDR1 MNHNS and CDR2 SASEGT. V lost 4 bases, J lost 7 bases, and 9 bases stayed unmatched. Patients aged 18 to 65 had newly diagnosed hyperthyroidism that had lasted under 2 months. Blood was drawn at first hyperthyroidism diagnosis, before any ophthalmopathy symptoms. PBMCs came from 8.5 to 10 ml fresh peripheral blood. V gene TRBV6-1 combines with J gene TRBJ1-6; 8 nucleotides align to TRBD1. The sequenced material came from blood. The receptor was isolated from a woman aged 45 to 65 with Graves' hyperthyroidism that later progressed to Graves' ophthalmopathy. CDR3 amino acids: CASSGPGQGWNSPLHF. The CDR3 region has the DNA TGTGCCAGCAGTGGCCCCGGACAGGGATGGAATTCACCCCTCCACTTT.